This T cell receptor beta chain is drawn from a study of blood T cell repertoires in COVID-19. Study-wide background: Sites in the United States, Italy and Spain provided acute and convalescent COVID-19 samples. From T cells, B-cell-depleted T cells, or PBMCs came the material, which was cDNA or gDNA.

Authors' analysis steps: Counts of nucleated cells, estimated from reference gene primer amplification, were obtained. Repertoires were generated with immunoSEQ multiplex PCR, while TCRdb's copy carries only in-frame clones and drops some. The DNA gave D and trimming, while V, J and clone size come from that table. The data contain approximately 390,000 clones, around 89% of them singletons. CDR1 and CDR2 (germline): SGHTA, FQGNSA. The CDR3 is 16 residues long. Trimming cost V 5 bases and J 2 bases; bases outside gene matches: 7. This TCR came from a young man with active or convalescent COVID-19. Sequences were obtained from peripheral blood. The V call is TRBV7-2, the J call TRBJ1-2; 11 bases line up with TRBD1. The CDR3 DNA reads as TGTGCCAGCAGCCCCATAGGACAGGGGGCCAACTATGGCTACACCTTC. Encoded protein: CASSPIGQGANYGYTF.